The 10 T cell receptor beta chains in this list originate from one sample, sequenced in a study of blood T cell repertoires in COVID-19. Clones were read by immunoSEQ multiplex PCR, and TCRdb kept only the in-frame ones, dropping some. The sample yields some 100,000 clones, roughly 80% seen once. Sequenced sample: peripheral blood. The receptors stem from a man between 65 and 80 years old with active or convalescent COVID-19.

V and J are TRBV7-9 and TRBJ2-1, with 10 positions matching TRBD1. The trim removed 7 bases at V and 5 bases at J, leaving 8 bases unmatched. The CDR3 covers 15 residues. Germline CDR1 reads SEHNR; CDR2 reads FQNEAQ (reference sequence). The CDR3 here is CASTDAGTGDNEQFF. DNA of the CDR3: TGTGCCAGCACCGACGCCGGGACAGGGGACAATGAGCAGTTCTTC. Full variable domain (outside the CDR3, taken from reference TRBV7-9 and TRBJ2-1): DTGVSQNPRHKITKRGQNVTFRCDPISEHNRLYWYRQTLGQGPEFLTYFQNEAQLEKSRLLSDRFSAERPKGSFSTLEIQRTEQGDSAMYLCASTDAGTGDNEQFFGPGTRLTVL.

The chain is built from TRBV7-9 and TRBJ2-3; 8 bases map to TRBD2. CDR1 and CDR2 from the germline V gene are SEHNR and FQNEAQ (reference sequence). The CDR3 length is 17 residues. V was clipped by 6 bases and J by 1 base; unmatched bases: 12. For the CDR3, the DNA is TGTGCCAGCAGACTGCGGGAGGAACATAGAGGCACAGATACGCAGTATTTT. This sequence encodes CASRLREEHRGTDTQYF.

CDR3 in DNA: TGTGCCATCAGTGATTCTGACAGGACCTATGGCTACACCTTC. It codes for CAISDSDRTYGYTF. This chain links TRBV10-3 with TRBJ1-2, with D tentatively TRBD1 (6 bases). Germline assignment: CDR1 ENHRY and CDR2 SYGVKD. V was clipped by 3 bases and J by 4 bases, with 12 bases between them. The CDR3 is 14 residues long.

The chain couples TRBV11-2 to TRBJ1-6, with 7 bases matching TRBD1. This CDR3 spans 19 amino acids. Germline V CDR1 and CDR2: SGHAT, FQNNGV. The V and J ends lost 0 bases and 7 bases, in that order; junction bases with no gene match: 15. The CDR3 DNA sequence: TGTGCCAGCAGCTTAGATTTTGGTTCGAGACAGGGCCAGAATTCACCCCTCCACTTT. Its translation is CASSLDFGSRQGQNSPLHF.

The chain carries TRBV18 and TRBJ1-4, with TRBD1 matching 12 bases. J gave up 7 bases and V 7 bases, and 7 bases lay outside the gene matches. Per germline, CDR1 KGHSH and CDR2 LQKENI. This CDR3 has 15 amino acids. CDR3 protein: CASFPGTGGTEKLFF. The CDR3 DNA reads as TGTGCCAGCTTTCCCGGGACAGGGGGCACTGAAAAACTGTTTTTT.

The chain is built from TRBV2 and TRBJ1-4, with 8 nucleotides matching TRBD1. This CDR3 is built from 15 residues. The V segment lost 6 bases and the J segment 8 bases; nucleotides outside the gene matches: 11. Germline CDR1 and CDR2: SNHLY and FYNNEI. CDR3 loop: CASRAPGQGGEKLFF. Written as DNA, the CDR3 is TGTGCCAGCAGAGCACCCGGACAGGGAGGGGAAAAACTGTTTTTT.

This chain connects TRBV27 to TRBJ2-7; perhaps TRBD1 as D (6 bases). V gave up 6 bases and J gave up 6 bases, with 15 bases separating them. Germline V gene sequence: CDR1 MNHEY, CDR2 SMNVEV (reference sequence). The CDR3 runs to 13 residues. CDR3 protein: CASSLVRGLEQYF. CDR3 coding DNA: TGTGCCAGCAGCCTGGTCAGGGGTCTCGAGCAGTACTTC.

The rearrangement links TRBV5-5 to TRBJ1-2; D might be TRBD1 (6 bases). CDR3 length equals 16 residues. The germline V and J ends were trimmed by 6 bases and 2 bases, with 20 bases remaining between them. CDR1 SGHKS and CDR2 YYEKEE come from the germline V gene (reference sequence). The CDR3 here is CASNLQGAGENYGYTF. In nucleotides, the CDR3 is TGTGCCAGCAACCTACAAGGGGCAGGGGAGAACTATGGCTACACCTTC.

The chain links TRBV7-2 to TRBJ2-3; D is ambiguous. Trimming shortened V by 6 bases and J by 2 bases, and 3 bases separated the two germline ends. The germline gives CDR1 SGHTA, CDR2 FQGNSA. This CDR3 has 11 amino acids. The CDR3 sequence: CASRLTDTQYF. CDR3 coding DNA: TGTGCCAGCAGACTCACAGATACGCAGTATTTT.

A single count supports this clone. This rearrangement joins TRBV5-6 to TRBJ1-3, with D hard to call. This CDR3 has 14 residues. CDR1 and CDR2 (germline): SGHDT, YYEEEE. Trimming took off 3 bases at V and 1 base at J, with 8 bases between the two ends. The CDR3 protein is CASSSRGSGNTIYF. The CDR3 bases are TGTGCCAGCAGCTCCCGGGGATCTGGAAACACCATATATTTT.